This TCR beta chain is drawn from a study of blood T cell repertoires in COVID-19. Clones were sequenced by immunoSEQ multiplex PCR, and TCRdb holds only the in-frame ones, with some missing. The profile shows about 390,000 clones, over 75% of them singletons. The sequence was collected from a woman aged 60 to 75 with COVID-19, enrolled during active disease. Sequencing was carried out using peripheral blood.

The CDR3 DNA sequence: TGTGCCACCAGCCCCCAGGGGGGCACTGAAGCTTTCTTT. This translates into CATSPQGGTEAFF. The chain employs TRBV15 and TRBJ1-1; 7 bases are a match to TRBD1. This CDR3 is 13 amino acids long. The J segment lost 4 bases and the V segment lost 5 bases, leaving 4 bases of the junction unmatched. Germline assignment: CDR1 LNHNV and CDR2 YYDKDF (reference sequence).